These 30 T cell receptor beta chains were sequenced from one sample in a study of spatial heterogeneity in lung cancer. Described time point: sample taken at primary tumor resection. General study results and limits: Tumoral mutation counts were tracked by counts of expanded intratumoral alpha and beta TCRs.

The antigens these receptors bind are not known. In TCRdb, the 5' RACE reads were re-called with MiXCR into one record per CDR3 protein. The data hold just under 1,500 distinct CDR3 sequences, with about 24% observed a single time. The sample consisted of lung tumor tissue, taken at surgery. These receptors came from a female donor with early-stage non-small cell lung cancer.

V gene TRBV27 combines with J gene TRBJ1-2; no firm D call. Germline V gene data show CDR1 as MNHEY and CDR2 as SMNVEV (reference sequence). V lost 0 bases and J lost 8, with 10 bases in between. The CDR3 contains 13 residues. CDR3 in amino acids: CASSLSAWNGYTF. The DNA of the CDR3 is TGTGCCAGCAGTTTATCCGCTTGGAACGGCTACACCTTC.

This clonotype is classed as medium-sized (0.01 to 0.1%). V usage is TRBV20-1 and J usage is TRBJ2-3; TRBD2 matches 9 bases. Germline V CDR1 and CDR2: DFQATT, SNEGSKA (reference sequence). The V gene end was trimmed by 5 bases and the J gene end by 1 base; junction bases not matched to a gene: 7. This CDR3 has 15 amino acids. The CDR3 sequence: CSALGGGAGTDTQYF. The CDR3 DNA is TGCAGTGCTCTGGGCGGGGGGGCAGGCACAGATACGCAGTATTTT.

This clonotype counts as medium-sized. CDR3 residues: CSARTGEGEETQYF. CDR3 DNA: TGCAGTGCTAGGACAGGAGAGGGGGAAGAGACCCAGTACTTC. V gene TRBV20-1 combines with J gene TRBJ2-5; tentative D call: TRBD1 (6 bases). Between the trimmed V and J ends, which lost 3 bases and 3 bases, there was a span of 14 bases. Germline CDR1 reads DFQATT; CDR2 reads SNEGSKA (reference sequence). The CDR3 has 14 residues.

Note on this clonotype: The junction and the germline gene differ at one end; a read error may be behind it. The J gene is TRBJ2-7, the V gene TRBV19; unclear D gene. Germline values: CDR1 LNHDA, CDR2 SQIVND (reference sequence). This CDR3 is 13 amino acids long. CDR3 protein: CSSIIRSSYEQYF. The CDR3 nucleotides are TGTTCCAGTATTATACGCAGCTCCTACGAGCAGTACTTC.

This clonotype was counted between two and nine times. Compared with germline, one end of the junction differs, possibly owing to a read error. The chain has TRBV10-3 and TRBJ2-3; 7 positions match TRBD1. The CDR3 has 15 residues. Germline V gene sequence: CDR1 ENHRY, CDR2 SYGVKD. The CDR3 bases are TGTGCCATCAAAGGAGACAGGGAAAGGGCAGATACGCAGTTTTTT. As protein: CAIKGDRERADTQFF.

This clonotype is judged medium-sized. The J gene is TRBJ1-6, the V gene TRBV7-9; 8 bases map to TRBD1. Germline V lookup: CDR1 SEHNR, CDR2 FQNEAQ (reference sequence). Unmatched junction bases numbered 14, after V lost 3 bases and J lost 10 bases. This CDR3 contains 17 residues. CDR3 sequence (DNA): TGTGCCAGCAGCTTCCAAGATTTCCAGGGGGCATCGTCACCCCTCCACTTT. It encodes CASSFQDFQGASSPLHF.

This clonotype was counted between two and nine times. The chain joins TRBV20-1 to TRBJ1-4, with 9 bases lining up with TRBD1. The germline gives CDR1 DFQATT, CDR2 SNEGSKA (reference sequence). The CDR3 is 15 amino acids. The ends lost 5 bases at V and 3 bases at J; junction bases unmatched: 7. CDR3: CSAFTGGAANEKLFF. For the CDR3, the DNA is TGCAGTGCTTTTACAGGGGGCGCGGCTAATGAAAAACTGTTTTTT.

V usage is TRBV29-1 and J usage is TRBJ1-2; a possible D gene is TRBD1 (5 bases). The CDR3 consists of 14 residues. V gave up 4 bases and J gave up 2 bases, with 14 bases separating them. Germline lookup yields CDR1 SQVTM and CDR2 ANQGSEA. The CDR3 here is CSVVDSGWNYGYTF. DNA for the CDR3: TGCAGCGTTGTCGACAGTGGGTGGAACTATGGCTACACCTTC.

There are a few counts of this clonotype. V is TRBV18 and J is TRBJ1-6; possibly TRBD1 for D (6 bases). The germline V gene has CDR1 KGHSH and CDR2 LQKENI. V lost 5 bases, J lost 0 bases, and 11 bases lay in between. The CDR3 consists of 16 residues. The CDR3 spells CASSTVDSSYNSPLHF. In DNA, the CDR3 is TGTGCCAGCTCAACCGTGGACAGCTCCTATAATTCACCCCTCCACTTT.

In its sample, this clonotype ranks as large. The V gene is TRBV11-2, the J gene TRBJ2-1; unclear D gene. Per the germline V gene, CDR1 is SGHAT and CDR2 is FQNNGV. The CDR3 consists of 13 residues. The V and J ends lost 5 bases and 8 bases respectively, with 13 bases between them. CDR3 DNA: TGTGCCAGCAGCGTCCGGCCCTGGGATGAGCAGTTCTTC. The encoded protein is CASSVRPWDEQFF.

In its sample, this clonotype is large. This rearrangement joins TRBV20-1 to TRBJ1-1; no firm D call. The V end was cut by 3 bases, the J end by 5 bases, with 10 bases between. The CDR3 is 12 amino acids. The germline CDR1 and CDR2 sequences are DFQATT and SNEGSKA (reference sequence). The CDR3 coding sequence is TGCAGTGCTAGTATACTTGCGACTGAAGCTTTCTTT. This gives the protein CSASILATEAFF.

This clonotype is classed as large. The V gene is TRBV20-1, the J gene TRBJ1-4; TRBD1 might be the D (5 bases). The germline V gene encodes CDR1 DFQATT and CDR2 SNEGSKA (reference sequence). The CDR3 contains 9 residues. V lost 8 bases and J lost 15, with 13 bases in between. The CDR3 here is CSKPGRLFF. For the CDR3, the DNA is TGCAGTAAACCGGGACGGTTGTTTTTT.

The chain uses TRBV4-1 and TRBJ2-7; D not resolved. Germline V CDR1 and CDR2: MGHRA, YSYEKL. The CDR3 is 14 residues long. V lost 3 bases and J lost 5, with 14 bases in between. The CDR3 region is CASSHPPGRNEQYF. Written as DNA, the CDR3 is TGCGCCAGCAGCCATCCTCCCGGGCGGAACGAGCAGTACTTC.

The gene calls are TRBV5-1 and TRBJ2-2; TRBD2 matches at 7 bases. CDR3 length: 15 residues. Germline trimming cut 0 bases from V and 4 bases from J; bases unmatched to any gene: 3. Germline values: CDR1 SGHRS, CDR2 YFSETQ. CDR3 nucleotides: TGCGCCAGCAGCTTGGGCACGGGGGGCACCGGGGAGCTGTTTTTT. Residues: CASSLGTGGTGELFF.

By frequency in the sample, this clonotype is large. The J gene is TRBJ2-5, the V gene TRBV27; TRBD2 matches 8 bases. Trimming removed 6 bases from V and 1 base from J; junction bases left unmatched: 1. There are 13 residues in the CDR3. Germline V gene sequence: CDR1 MNHEY, CDR2 SMNVEV (reference sequence). CDR3 residues: CASRRGVQETQYF. The CDR3 DNA reads as TGTGCCAGCAGGCGGGGGGTCCAAGAGACCCAGTACTTC.

This clonotype qualifies as large (0.1 to 1%). This rearrangement joins TRBV5-6 to TRBJ2-3, with TRBD2 identical over 8 bases. CDR3 size: 16 residues. V dropped 0 bases and J dropped 0; count of bases not matched to a gene: 3. CDR1 and CDR2 from the germline V gene are SGHDT and YYEEEE. The CDR3 DNA sequence: TGTGCCAGCAGCTTGGAACTAGCGGCTAGCACAGATACGCAGTATTTT. Translated: CASSLELAASTDTQYF.

This sequence joins TRBV20-1 and TRBJ2-1; possible D gene TRBD2, 5 bases. From germline, CDR1 is DFQATT and CDR2 SNEGSKA (reference sequence). V was trimmed by 0 bases and J by 7 bases, leaving 13 bases between them. CDR3 length: 14 amino acids. CDR3 residues: CSAREVGSWNEQFF. For the CDR3, the DNA is TGCAGTGCTAGAGAGGTAGGGAGCTGGAATGAGCAGTTCTTC.

This clonotype qualifies as medium-sized (0.01 to 0.1%). An end of the junction does not agree with germline; a read error may underlie this. The DNA for the CDR3 is TGTGCTAGCAGCTTAAGCGGGGGGGCTGAGCAGTTCTTC. This gives the protein CASSLSGGAEQFF. The chain couples TRBV7-7 to TRBJ2-1, with 10 bases identical to TRBD2. The germline V gene encodes CDR1 SSHAT and CDR2 FNYEAQ (reference sequence). The CDR3 loop spans 13 amino acids. Looking up the rest from reference TRBV7-7 and TRBJ2-1 gives the full variable domain: GAGVSQSPRYKVTKRGQDVTLRCDPISSHATLYWYQQALGQGPEFLTYFNYEAQPDKSGLPSDRFSAERPEGSISTLTIQRTEQRDSAMYRCASSLSGGAEQFFGPGTRLTVL.

Judged by abundance, this clonotype is medium-sized. This chain uses TRBV9 with TRBJ2-7, with TRBD1 as a possible D gene (6 bases). The CDR3 runs 14 residues. Trimming cost V 4 bases and J 0 bases, with 11 bases left between them. Germline V gene data show CDR1 as SGDLS and CDR2 as YYNGEE. In DNA form, the CDR3 reads TGTGCCAGCAGCCCTGAGGACAGCTCCTACGAGCAGTACTTC. Amino acid sequence: CASSPEDSSYEQYF.

This clonotype is labeled medium-sized. This chain joins TRBV29-1 and TRBJ1-2, with D maybe TRBD1 (6 bases). V lost 2 bases, J lost 4 bases, and 11 bases lay in between. The V gene's germline CDR1 is SQVTM and CDR2 ANQGSEA. The CDR3 has 13 residues. As DNA, the CDR3 is TGCAGCGTTGAAACAGGGATAGCCTATGGCTACACCTTC. It specifies CSVETGIAYGYTF.

By share, this clonotype counts as large. The chain recombines TRBV5-1 with TRBJ1-1; a possible D gene is TRBD1 (6 bases). The CDR3 runs 17 residues. CDR1 and CDR2 from the germline V gene are SGHRS and YFSETQ. Trimming removed 0 bases at V and 5 bases at J, with 20 bases between. The CDR3 nucleotides are TGCGCCAGCAGCTTGGGCCGCCTTACACAGGGCGGGACTGAAGCTTTCTTT. Its protein product is CASSLGRLTQGGTEAFF.

The chain employs TRBV20-1 and TRBJ2-7; 8 bases map to TRBD1. V gave up 0 bases and J gave up 0 bases; unmatched junction bases: 10. CDR3 size: 17 residues. Per germline, CDR1 DFQATT and CDR2 SNEGSKA (reference sequence). CDR3 in amino acids: CSARDYSRQGSSYEQYF. DNA of the CDR3: TGCAGTGCTAGAGATTACTCCAGACAGGGGAGCTCCTACGAGCAGTACTTC.

This clonotype is labeled as medium-sized. The chain employs TRBV19 and TRBJ1-6, with 8 bases aligning to TRBD1. V gave up 5 bases and J gave up 9 bases; unmatched junction bases: 9. The CDR3 sequence is 15 residues long. Germline V gene sequence: CDR1 LNHDA, CDR2 SQIVND (reference sequence). The CDR3 loop reads CASSGIRGLGSPLHF. The CDR3 nucleotides read TGTGCCAGTAGTGGGATCAGGGGGCTCGGTTCACCCCTCCACTTT.

Sample share makes this clonotype large. The chain recombines TRBV20-1 with TRBJ2-5, with D maybe TRBD2 (5 bases). Trimming stripped 6 bases from V and 5 bases from J, with 10 bases between. The CDR3 loop spans 11 amino acids. From germline, CDR1 is DFQATT and CDR2 SNEGSKA (reference sequence). This chain's CDR3 is CSALTGETQYF. The DNA for the CDR3 is TGCAGTGCCCTAACGGGGGAGACCCAGTACTTC.

The chain uses TRBV6-5 and TRBJ2-7, with D possibly matching TRBD1 (6 bases). CDR3 length: 15 residues. Germline V gene sequence: CDR1 MNHEY, CDR2 SVGAGI. V lost 4 bases and J 2 bases, leaving 15 bases between the germline ends. The CDR3 region is CASSSYRDAAYEQYF. CDR3 bases: TGTGCCAGCAGTTCCTACAGGGATGCCGCCTACGAGCAGTACTTC.

V gene TRBV7-9 combines with J gene TRBJ2-7; D may be TRBD1 (5 bases). Germline V lookup: CDR1 SEHNR, CDR2 FQNEAQ (reference sequence). The V and J ends lost 1 base and 4 bases respectively, with 5 bases between them. The CDR3 has 12 residues. Written as DNA, the CDR3 is TGTGCCAGCAGCTTAGGGACATACGAGCAGTACGTC. Translating gives CASSLGTYEQYV.

The table lists this clonotype with a few counts. The chain is built from TRBV29-1 and TRBJ2-5, with TRBD2 matching over 13 bases. Germline CDR1 reads SQVTM; CDR2 reads ANQGSEA. Trimming at V came to 4 bases and at J to 7 bases, leaving 12 bases not matched to a gene. This CDR3 region has 16 residues. The CDR3 reads CSVVLGLAGVSGTQYF. Written as DNA, the CDR3 is TGCAGCGTTGTCCTAGGACTAGCGGGAGTGAGCGGGACCCAGTACTTC.

In its sample, this clonotype is large (0.1 to 1%). The CDR3 spells CASSSNPGGRGAEAFF. CDR3 bases: TGTGCCAGCAGCTCCAATCCAGGGGGGAGAGGGGCTGAAGCTTTCTTT. The rearrangement uses TRBV7-3 and TRBJ1-1; TRBD1 matches at 7 bases. Germline assignment: CDR1 SGHTA and CDR2 FQGTGA. V lost 4 bases and J lost 6; bases outside the gene matches: 14. This CDR3 has 16 amino acids.

This clonotype was counted between two and nine times. The chain joins TRBV5-6 to TRBJ2-1, with unresolved D. Germline CDR1 reads SGHDT; CDR2 reads YYEEEE. CDR3 size: 13 residues. Trimming cost V 6 bases and J 9 bases, with 16 bases left between them. The chain's CDR3 is CASTGRVWSEQFF. The CDR3 DNA is TGTGCCAGCACCGGAAGGGTCTGGAGTGAGCAGTTCTTC. Combining the CDR3 with reference TRBV5-6 and TRBJ2-1 gives the whole variable domain DAGVTQSPTHLIKTRGQQVTLRCSPKSGHDTVSWYQQALGQGPQFIFQYYEEEERQRGNFPDRFSGHQFPNYSSELNVNALLLGDSALYLCASTGRVWSEQFFGPGTRLTVL.

This clonotype is large (0.1 to 1%) by share. The chain employs TRBV11-2 and TRBJ2-4, with unresolved D. The CDR3 length is 13 residues. Trimming took off 0 bases at V and 14 bases at J, with 14 bases between the two ends. Germline CDR1 is SGHAT and CDR2 is FQNNGV. The CDR3 sequence is CASSLDFLGAEYF. CDR3 coding DNA: TGTGCCAGCAGCTTAGATTTCTTGGGTGCGGAGTACTTC.